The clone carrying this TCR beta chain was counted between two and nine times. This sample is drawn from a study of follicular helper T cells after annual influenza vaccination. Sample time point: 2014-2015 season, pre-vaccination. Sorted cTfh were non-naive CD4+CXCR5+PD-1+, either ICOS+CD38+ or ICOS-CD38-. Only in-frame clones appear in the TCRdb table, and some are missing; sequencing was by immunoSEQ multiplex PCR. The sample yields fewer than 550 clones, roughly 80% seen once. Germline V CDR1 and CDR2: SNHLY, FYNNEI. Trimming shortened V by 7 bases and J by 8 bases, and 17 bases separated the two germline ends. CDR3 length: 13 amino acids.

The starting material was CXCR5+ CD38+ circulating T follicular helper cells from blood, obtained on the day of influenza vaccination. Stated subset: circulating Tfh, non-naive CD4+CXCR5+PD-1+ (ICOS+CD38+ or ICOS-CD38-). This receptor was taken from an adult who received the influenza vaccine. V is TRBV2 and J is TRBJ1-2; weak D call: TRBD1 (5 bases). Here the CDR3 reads CASKLGRGDGYTF. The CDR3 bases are TGTGCCAGCAAGCTAGGGAGGGGAGACGGCTACACCTTC. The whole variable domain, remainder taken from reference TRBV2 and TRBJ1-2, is EPEVTQTPSHQVTQMGQEVILRCVPISNHLYFYWYRQILGQKVEFLVSFYNNEISEKSEIFDDQFSVERPDGSNFTLKIRSTKLEDSAMYFCASKLGRGDGYTFGSGTRLTVV.